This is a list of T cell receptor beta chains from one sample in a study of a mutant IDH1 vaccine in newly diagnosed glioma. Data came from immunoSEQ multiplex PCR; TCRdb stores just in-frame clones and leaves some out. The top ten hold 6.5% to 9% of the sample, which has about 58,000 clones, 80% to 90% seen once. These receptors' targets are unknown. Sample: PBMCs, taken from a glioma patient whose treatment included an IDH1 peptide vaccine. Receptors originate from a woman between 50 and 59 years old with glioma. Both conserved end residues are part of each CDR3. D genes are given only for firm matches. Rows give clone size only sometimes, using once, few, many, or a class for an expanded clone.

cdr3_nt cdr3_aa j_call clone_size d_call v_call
TGCGCCAGCACTAGCGGGTCCACAGATACGCAGTATTTT CASTSGSTDTQYF TRBJ2-3 medium-sized TRBD2 TRBV5-1
TGTGCCAGCAGCGAGGGGACCGTCTCGAACACTGAAGCTTTCTTT CASSEGTVSNTEAFF TRBJ1-1 NA NA TRBV9
TGCGCCAGCAGCCCACGTATGGGAGAAAACAATGAGCAGTTCTTC CASSPRMGENNEQFF TRBJ2-1 NA NA TRBV5-1
TGCAGCGTTGAAGATACGAAGAACACTGAAGCTTTCTTC CSVEDTKNTEAFF TRBJ1-1 NA NA TRBV29-1
TGTGCCAGCAGGGGGGCCGGTACGGCTTTCTTT CASRGAGTAFF TRBJ1-1 NA NA TRBV6-4
TGTGCCAGTAGTATAGGAGTCTTAGGTCAGCCCCAGCATTTT CASSIGVLGQPQHF TRBJ1-5 medium-sized NA TRBV19
TGTGCCAGCAAAGAAGGGGGCACTGAAGCTTTCTTT CASKEGGTEAFF TRBJ1-1 NA NA TRBV27
TGTGCCAGCAACCCGGGACAGCTGATCTACGAGCAGTACTTC CASNPGQLIYEQYF TRBJ2-7 NA TRBD1 TRBV6-5
TGTGCCAGCAGCTTAGTGGCGAACTATGGCTACACCTTC CASSLVANYGYTF TRBJ1-2 NA NA TRBV7-8
TGTGCCAGCAGCTTCTCAGGGTACAATGAGCAGTTCTTC CASSFSGYNEQFF TRBJ2-1 NA NA TRBV27
TGTGCCAGCAGCGCTAAGGTAACGCAGTTCTTC CASSAKVTQFF TRBJ2-1 NA NA TRBV6-1
TGTGCCAGCTCACCATTCCGGGACGGTTATGGCTACACCTTC CASSPFRDGYGYTF TRBJ1-2 NA NA TRBV18
TGCGCCAGCAGCCCGGCCCCCTCGCGGGGCCAAGAGACCCAGTACTTC CASSPAPSRGQETQYF TRBJ2-5 once NA TRBV5-1
TGTGCCACCAGCGTCCCGGGACAGGGGTGGAATGAGCAGTTCTTC CATSVPGQGWNEQFF TRBJ2-1 NA TRBD1 TRBV15
TGTGCCAGCAGCTTAGAGGCGCAGGGCAATCAGCCCCAGCATTTT CASSLEAQGNQPQHF TRBJ1-5 once NA TRBV7-2
TGTGCCAGCAGACCCGGGACAGGTGGCAATCAGCCCCAGCATTTT CASRPGTGGNQPQHF TRBJ1-5 NA TRBD1 TRBV2
TGTGCCATCAGTGATTCTCTGGGAGCACTGGCGGGAGGGGCCACAGATACGCAGTATTTT CAISDSLGALAGGATDTQYF TRBJ2-3 NA TRBD2 TRBV10-3
TGTGCCAGCAGCGAGGGTGCCGGGGCCAACGTCCTGACTTTC CASSEGAGANVLTF TRBJ2-6 NA NA TRBV6-4
TGTGCCAGCAGTGAATCCGGGACAGGAGGGAAAATCTATGGCTACACCTTC CASSESGTGGKIYGYTF TRBJ1-2 NA TRBD1 TRBV25-1
TGTGCCAGCAGCTTGGGAAAGCGGGGGGGCCGGGATACGCAGTATTTT CASSLGKRGGRDTQYF TRBJ2-3 NA TRBD2 TRBV5-4
TGTGCCAGTAGTACGGACAGGGGGTACACTGAAGCTTTCTTT CASSTDRGYTEAFF TRBJ1-1 once TRBD1 TRBV19
TGTGCCAGCAGTGAGGGAGGGGGACTAGCAGCCTTCGAGCAGTACTTC CASSEGGGLAAFEQYF TRBJ2-7 NA TRBD2 TRBV6-1
TGTGCCAGCTCATACTACCGGACAGACCAAGAGACCCAGTACTTC CASSYYRTDQETQYF TRBJ2-5 NA NA TRBV18
TGTGCCAGTAGTCGACAGGGCACCGGGGAGCTGTTTTTT CASSRQGTGELFF TRBJ2-2 NA TRBD1 TRBV19
TGTGCCAGCAGCTTGACAGCGGGGGTCACAGATACGCAGTATTTT CASSLTAGVTDTQYF TRBJ2-3 NA TRBD2 TRBV5-4
TGTGCCAGCAGTAGTAGCGGGGGCCCCCTGGAGCAGTACTTC CASSSSGGPLEQYF TRBJ2-7 NA TRBD2 TRBV28
TGCGCCAGCAGCTTGGGGTCAGATACGCAGTATTTT CASSLGSDTQYF TRBJ2-3 NA NA TRBV5-1
TGTGCCAGTAGTATTAGCTCCTATAATTCACCCCTCCACTTT CASSISSYNSPLHF TRBJ1-6 NA NA TRBV19
TGTGCCAGCAGCTTAGCCACAGGGGGCCTGAGTGAAAAACTGTTTTTT CASSLATGGLSEKLFF TRBJ1-4 NA TRBD1 TRBV7-9
TGTGCCAGCAGCTTTACAGATACGCAGTATTTT CASSFTDTQYF TRBJ2-3 NA NA TRBV11-2
TGTGCCAGCAGCTTAGCCCTAGCGCGGGGCTACACCTTC CASSLALARGYTF TRBJ1-2 NA NA TRBV7-2
TGTGCCAGCAGCTTGGATGCGGGGGACCGGAGAGAGCAGTACTTC CASSLDAGDRREQYF TRBJ2-7 NA TRBD2 TRBV5-4